Listed below are T cell receptor beta chains from one sample, sequenced in a study of CD8+ T cells in alopecia areata. The data were produced by immunoSEQ multiplex PCR, yet TCRdb's version contains in-frame clones alone and is incomplete. The sample yields approximately 6,900 clones, nearly 70% seen once. This specimen consisted of skin, obtained at week 4, from a patient treated with tofacitinib. The receptors were sampled from a human donor with alopecia areata. CDR3s include the opening cysteine and the closing phenylalanine or tryptophan. Fields, in order: J gene, D gene, V gene, clone size, CDR3 length, CDR3 protein, CDR3 DNA. A D gene is named only where the DNA matches it firmly. Rows may omit the clone size; those that give it use once, few, many or a size class.

j_gene: TRBJ2-7; d_gene: .; v_gene: TRBV29-1; abundance: few; len: 12; CDR3aa: CSVDDSSYEQYF; CDR3nt: TGCAGCGTTGACGACAGCTCCTACGAGCAGTACTTC
j_gene: TRBJ1-2; d_gene: .; v_gene: TRBV11-2; abundance: .; len: 13; CDR3aa: CASSLGDSDGYTF; CDR3nt: TGTGCCAGCAGCTTAGGAGACTCCGATGGCTACACCTTC
j_gene: TRBJ2-7; d_gene: .; v_gene: TRBV10-3; abundance: .; len: 16; CDR3aa: CASSEVARRVSYEQYF; CDR3nt: TGTGCCAGCAGTGAAGTCGCCCGTCGGGTATCCTACGAGCAGTACTTC
j_gene: TRBJ1-5; d_gene: .; v_gene: TRBV2; abundance: .; len: 14; CDR3aa: CASRPTGGNQPQHF; CDR3nt: TGTGCCAGCAGGCCGACAGGAGGCAATCAGCCCCAGCATTTT
j_gene: TRBJ1-3; d_gene: TRBD1; v_gene: TRBV9; abundance: few; len: 18; CDR3aa: CASSESSGQGLNGNTIYF; CDR3nt: TGTGCCAGCAGCGAGAGTTCCGGACAGGGTTTAAATGGAAACACCATATATTTT
j_gene: TRBJ1-2; d_gene: .; v_gene: TRBV5-5; abundance: .; len: 15; CDR3aa: CASSYEGRRRNGYTF; CDR3nt: TGTGCCAGCAGCTACGAAGGGAGGCGGAGGAATGGCTACACCTTC
j_gene: TRBJ2-5; d_gene: .; v_gene: TRBV6-1; abundance: .; len: 15; CDR3aa: CASSEYREDWETQYF; CDR3nt: TGTGCCAGCAGTGAATACAGGGAGGATTGGGAGACCCAGTACTTC
j_gene: TRBJ2-6; d_gene: .; v_gene: TRBV30; abundance: .; len: 13; CDR3aa: CAWSVQGANVLTF; CDR3nt: TGTGCCTGGAGTGTACAGGGGGCCAACGTCCTGACTTTC
j_gene: TRBJ1-1; d_gene: TRBD1; v_gene: TRBV2; abundance: .; len: 19; CDR3aa: CASSEFGRDRGFLDTEAFF; CDR3nt: TGTGCCAGCAGTGAATTTGGTCGGGACAGGGGGTTTCTGGACACTGAAGCTTTCTTT
j_gene: TRBJ1-2; d_gene: TRBD1; v_gene: TRBV5-1; abundance: .; len: 12; CDR3aa: CASSPGQDGYTF; CDR3nt: TGCGCCAGCAGCCCGGGACAGGATGGCTACACCTTC
j_gene: TRBJ1-4; d_gene: .; v_gene: TRBV27; abundance: .; len: 17; CDR3aa: CASSFAGPLLTNEKLFF; CDR3nt: TGTGCCAGCAGTTTCGCAGGGCCCTTGCTCACTAATGAAAAACTGTTTTTT
j_gene: TRBJ2-7; d_gene: TRBD1; v_gene: TRBV9; abundance: .; len: 11; CDR3aa: CASNLGQGVYF; CDR3nt: TGTGCCAGCAACCTTGGACAGGGGGTGTACTTC
j_gene: TRBJ2-3; d_gene: TRBD2; v_gene: TRBV11-2; abundance: .; len: 18; CDR3aa: CASSSRTTSGGAKDTQYF; CDR3nt: TGTGCCAGCAGCTCTAGAACCACTAGCGGGGGGGCGAAAGATACGCAGTATTTT
j_gene: TRBJ2-6; d_gene: .; v_gene: TRBV15; abundance: .; len: 13; CDR3aa: CATSYSGANVLTF; CDR3nt: TGTGCCACCAGCTACTCTGGGGCCAACGTCCTGACTTTC
j_gene: TRBJ1-2; d_gene: .; v_gene: TRBV5-4; abundance: few; len: 16; CDR3aa: CASRLERGTANYGYTF; CDR3nt: TGTGCCAGCAGGCTGGAGAGGGGCACAGCTAACTATGGCTACACCTTC
j_gene: TRBJ1-2; d_gene: .; v_gene: TRBV7-3; abundance: .; len: 14; CDR3aa: CASSTGQPPYGYTF; CDR3nt: TGTGCCAGCAGCACAGGACAACCTCCTTATGGCTACACCTTC
j_gene: TRBJ2-5; d_gene: .; v_gene: TRBV6-5; abundance: .; len: 12; CDR3aa: CASKGPGETQYF; CDR3nt: TGTGCCAGCAAGGGCCCCGGGGAGACCCAGTACTTC
j_gene: TRBJ2-1; d_gene: TRBD2; v_gene: TRBV7-8; abundance: .; len: 17; CDR3aa: CASSGRGAGGTYNEQFF; CDR3nt: TGTGCCAGCAGCGGAAGAGGTGCGGGAGGTACCTACAATGAGCAGTTCTTC
j_gene: TRBJ2-5; d_gene: .; v_gene: TRBV18; abundance: once; len: 14; CDR3aa: CASSPGTEGETQYF; CDR3nt: TGTGCCAGCTCACCTGGGACGGAGGGGGAGACCCAGTACTTC
j_gene: TRBJ1-1; d_gene: .; v_gene: TRBV19; abundance: few; len: 13; CDR3aa: CASSTPGVREAFF; CDR3nt: TGTGCCAGTAGTACCCCTGGAGTTCGGGAAGCTTTCTTT
j_gene: TRBJ2-3; d_gene: .; v_gene: TRBV29-1; abundance: few; len: 12; CDR3aa: CSVEEGIDTQYF; CDR3nt: TGCAGCGTTGAAGAAGGTATAGATACGCAGTATTTT
j_gene: TRBJ1-2; d_gene: .; v_gene: TRBV7-9; abundance: .; len: 14; CDR3aa: CASSPNRGAKGYTF; CDR3nt: TGTGCCAGCAGCCCCAATCGGGGGGCTAAGGGCTACACCTTC
j_gene: TRBJ2-7; d_gene: TRBD1; v_gene: TRBV6-1; abundance: few; len: 16; CDR3aa: CASSEAVAGGIYEQYF; CDR3nt: TGTGCCAGCAGTGAAGCGGTGGCAGGGGGTATCTACGAGCAGTACTTC
j_gene: TRBJ1-1; d_gene: .; v_gene: TRBV27; abundance: .; len: 14; CDR3aa: CASSRYRAGTEAFF; CDR3nt: TGTGCCAGCAGTAGGTACAGGGCCGGGACTGAAGCTTTCTTT
j_gene: TRBJ2-5; d_gene: .; v_gene: TRBV11-2; abundance: .; len: 16; CDR3aa: CASSPYSVAARETQYF; CDR3nt: TGTGCCAGCAGCCCATATTCAGTGGCGGCACGGGAGACCCAGTACTTC
j_gene: TRBJ1-6; d_gene: .; v_gene: TRBV30; abundance: .; len: 15; CDR3aa: CAWSGRTAKNSPLHF; CDR3nt: TGTGCCTGGAGTGGGCGGACTGCGAAAAATTCACCCCTCCACTTT
j_gene: TRBJ2-3; d_gene: .; v_gene: TRBV7-8; abundance: .; len: 15; CDR3aa: CASRPTQGISDTQYF; CDR3nt: TGTGCCAGCAGACCAACCCAGGGGATTTCAGATACGCAGTATTTT
j_gene: TRBJ1-2; d_gene: .; v_gene: TRBV6-1; abundance: .; len: 14; CDR3aa: CASIHQSLNYGYTF; CDR3nt: TGTGCCAGCATTCACCAGAGCCTAAACTATGGCTACACCTTC
j_gene: TRBJ1-5; d_gene: TRBD1; v_gene: TRBV10-1; abundance: few; len: 13; CDR3aa: CASSMDRGQPQHF; CDR3nt: TGCGCCAGCAGTATGGACAGGGGACAGCCCCAGCATTTT
j_gene: TRBJ2-1; d_gene: TRBD2; v_gene: TRBV7-8; abundance: few; len: 14; CDR3aa: CASKPGGIYNEQFF; CDR3nt: TGTGCCAGCAAGCCCGGGGGGATCTACAATGAGCAGTTCTTC
j_gene: TRBJ2-1; d_gene: .; v_gene: TRBV27; abundance: .; len: 13; CDR3aa: CASSSQQVNEQFF; CDR3nt: TGTGCCAGCAGTTCGCAACAGGTCAATGAGCAGTTCTTC
j_gene: TRBJ2-6; d_gene: .; v_gene: TRBV5-1; abundance: .; len: 16; CDR3aa: CASSLHGASGANVLTF; CDR3nt: TGCGCCAGCAGCTTGCACGGGGCCTCTGGGGCCAACGTCCTGACTTTC
j_gene: TRBJ2-5; d_gene: TRBD1; v_gene: TRBV5-1; abundance: .; len: 13; CDR3aa: CASSSRGHETQYF; CDR3nt: TGCGCCAGCAGCTCCAGGGGGCACGAGACCCAGTACTTC
j_gene: TRBJ2-7; d_gene: TRBD1; v_gene: TRBV10-3; abundance: .; len: 14; CDR3aa: CAISAGQETYEQYF; CDR3nt: TGTGCCATCAGTGCGGGACAGGAAACCTACGAGCAGTACTTC
j_gene: TRBJ1-3; d_gene: .; v_gene: TRBV15; abundance: .; len: 13; CDR3aa: CATSRAPGNTIYF; CDR3nt: TGTGCCACCAGCAGGGCCCCTGGAAACACCATATATTTT
j_gene: TRBJ1-4; d_gene: .; v_gene: TRBV9; abundance: .; len: 16; CDR3aa: CASGTLGGAANEKLFF; CDR3nt: TGTGCCAGCGGCACCCTTGGGGGAGCGGCTAATGAAAAACTGTTTTTT
j_gene: TRBJ2-7; d_gene: TRBD2; v_gene: TRBV5-6; abundance: .; len: 19; CDR3aa: CASSTRPGLAGGGPYEQYF; CDR3nt: TGTGCCAGCAGCACGAGACCGGGACTAGCGGGGGGCGGCCCCTACGAGCAGTACTTC
j_gene: TRBJ1-4; d_gene: .; v_gene: TRBV27; abundance: .; len: 14; CDR3aa: CASSLFPCCEKLFF; CDR3nt: TGTGCCAGCAGTTTATTCCCTTGTTGTGAAAAACTGTTTTTT
j_gene: TRBJ1-1; d_gene: .; v_gene: TRBV29-1; abundance: .; len: 13; CDR3aa: CSVLTLMDTEAFF; CDR3nt: TGCAGCGTTCTAACATTGATGGACACTGAAGCTTTCTTT
j_gene: TRBJ1-6; d_gene: .; v_gene: TRBV6-5; abundance: .; len: 15; CDR3aa: CASSYSGGNRSPLHF; CDR3nt: TGTGCCAGCAGTTACTCGGGGGGCAATCGGTCACCCCTCCACTTT
j_gene: TRBJ1-1; d_gene: .; v_gene: TRBV7-3; abundance: .; len: 13; CDR3aa: CASSFTRTGEAFF; CDR3nt: TGTGCCAGCAGCTTTACTCGTACAGGCGAAGCTTTCTTT
j_gene: TRBJ2-3; d_gene: .; v_gene: TRBV11-2; abundance: .; len: 13; CDR3aa: CASSAGGPDTQYF; CDR3nt: TGTGCCAGCAGCGCAGGGGGGCCAGATACGCAGTATTTT
j_gene: TRBJ2-3; d_gene: .; v_gene: TRBV4-2; abundance: once; len: 14; CDR3aa: CASSQGLEADTQYF; CDR3nt: TGTGCCAGCAGCCAAGGACTAGAAGCAGATACGCAGTATTTT
j_gene: TRBJ2-1; d_gene: TRBD2; v_gene: TRBV19; abundance: .; len: 15; CDR3aa: CASSDTSGRYNEQFF; CDR3nt: TGTGCCAGTAGTGATACTAGCGGGAGGTACAATGAGCAGTTCTTC
j_gene: TRBJ1-5; d_gene: .; v_gene: TRBV6-5; abundance: .; len: 15; CDR3aa: CASSPRRWVNQPQHF; CDR3nt: TGTGCCAGCAGCCCCCGCAGGTGGGTAAATCAGCCCCAGCATTTT
j_gene: TRBJ2-2; d_gene: TRBD1; v_gene: TRBV27; abundance: .; len: 18; CDR3aa: CASSLRGTGGRNTGELFF; CDR3nt: TGTGCCAGCAGTTTACGGGGGACAGGGGGCCGGAACACCGGGGAGCTGTTTTTT
j_gene: TRBJ1-2; d_gene: .; v_gene: TRBV2; abundance: .; len: 13; CDR3aa: CASSAAGSGGYTF; CDR3nt: TGTGCCAGCAGTGCAGCAGGGTCTGGTGGCTACACCTTC
j_gene: TRBJ2-4; d_gene: TRBD2; v_gene: TRBV2; abundance: .; len: 16; CDR3aa: CASRNGLAVTKNIQYF; CDR3nt: TGTGCCAGCAGGAACGGACTAGCGGTAACCAAAAACATTCAGTACTTC
j_gene: TRBJ2-3; d_gene: .; v_gene: TRBV7-9; abundance: .; len: 14; CDR3aa: CASSLQGRSDTQYF; CDR3nt: TGTGCCAGCAGCTTACAGGGTCGCTCAGATACGCAGTATTTT
j_gene: TRBJ2-1; d_gene: TRBD2; v_gene: TRBV12-5; abundance: .; len: 15; CDR3aa: CASDGLAGGPNEQFF; CDR3nt: TGTGCTAGTGATGGACTAGCGGGAGGGCCCAATGAGCAGTTCTTC
j_gene: TRBJ1-1; d_gene: TRBD1; v_gene: TRBV25-1; abundance: .; len: 13; CDR3aa: CASKLTGAPEAFF; CDR3nt: TGTGCCAGCAAACTGACAGGGGCCCCTGAAGCTTTCTTT
j_gene: TRBJ1-1; d_gene: .; v_gene: TRBV9; abundance: few; len: 15; CDR3aa: CASSVVDGGDTEAFF; CDR3nt: TGTGCCAGCAGCGTAGTAGACGGGGGGGACACTGAAGCTTTCTTT
j_gene: TRBJ2-5; d_gene: TRBD2; v_gene: TRBV6-5; abundance: .; len: 14; CDR3aa: CASSELGGGETQYF; CDR3nt: TGTGCCAGCAGTGAACTTGGCGGGGGGGAGACCCAGTACTTC
j_gene: TRBJ2-1; d_gene: .; v_gene: TRBV6-4; abundance: once; len: 13; CDR3aa: CASSEGQGIEQFF; CDR3nt: TGTGCCAGCAGTGAAGGGCAGGGGATTGAGCAGTTCTTC
j_gene: TRBJ2-7; d_gene: .; v_gene: TRBV5-1; abundance: once; len: 15; CDR3aa: CASSFSRGGSYEQYF; CDR3nt: TGCGCCAGCAGCTTCAGCAGGGGGGGATCCTACGAGCAGTACTTC
j_gene: TRBJ2-5; d_gene: TRBD1; v_gene: TRBV5-1; abundance: .; len: 16; CDR3aa: CASSLGTAAPRETQYF; CDR3nt: TGCGCCAGCAGCCTAGGGACAGCCGCTCCACGGGAGACCCAGTACTTC
j_gene: TRBJ1-6; d_gene: .; v_gene: TRBV23-1; abundance: few; len: 18; CDR3aa: CASSQSSPPDTVNSPLHF; CDR3nt: TGCGCCAGCAGTCAATCGAGCCCGCCGGACACTGTTAATTCACCCCTCCACTTT
j_gene: TRBJ2-6; d_gene: .; v_gene: TRBV7-9; abundance: .; len: 15; CDR3aa: CASSPVLSGANVLTF; CDR3nt: TGTGCCAGCAGTCCCGTCCTCTCTGGGGCCAACGTCCTGACTTTC
j_gene: TRBJ2-2; d_gene: .; v_gene: TRBV5-1; abundance: few; len: 15; CDR3aa: CASSSTAWQTGELFF; CDR3nt: TGCGCCAGCAGCTCGACGGCCTGGCAGACCGGGGAGCTGTTTTTT
j_gene: TRBJ2-1; d_gene: .; v_gene: TRBV30; abundance: .; len: 14; CDR3aa: CACHKGADYNEQFF; CDR3nt: TGTGCCTGCCATAAGGGAGCGGACTACAATGAGCAGTTCTTC